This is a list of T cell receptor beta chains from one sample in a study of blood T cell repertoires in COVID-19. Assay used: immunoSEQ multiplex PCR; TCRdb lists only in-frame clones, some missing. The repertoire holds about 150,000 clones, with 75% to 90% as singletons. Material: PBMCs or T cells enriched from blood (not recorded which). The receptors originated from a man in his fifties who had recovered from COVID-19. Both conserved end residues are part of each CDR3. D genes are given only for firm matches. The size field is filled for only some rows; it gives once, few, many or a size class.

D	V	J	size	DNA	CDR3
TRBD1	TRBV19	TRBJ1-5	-	TGTGCCAGTAGTACGGGACAGGGAAAGGGGAGCAATCAGCCCCAGCATTTT	CASSTGQGKGSNQPQHF
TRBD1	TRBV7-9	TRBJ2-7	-	TGTGCCAGCAGCTCTACGTTGACAGGGGCCTACGAGCAGTACTTC	CASSSTLTGAYEQYF
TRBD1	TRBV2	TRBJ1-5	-	TGTGCCAGCAGTCGACAGGGAGTTAGCAATCAGCCCCAGCATTTT	CASSRQGVSNQPQHF
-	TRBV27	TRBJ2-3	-	TGTGCCACCCTAAACTCGGGATCCGATACGCAGTATTTT	CATLNSGSDTQYF
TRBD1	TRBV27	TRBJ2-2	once	TGTGCCAGCAGTTCGAATAAGTTGGGACAGTACACCGGGGAGCTGTTTTTT	CASSSNKLGQYTGELFF
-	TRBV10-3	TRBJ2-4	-	TGTGCCATCAGGAGGAGTTACAGGGATAGCAAAAACATTCAGTACTTC	CAIRRSYRDSKNIQYF
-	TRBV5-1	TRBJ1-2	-	TGCGCCAGCAGCTCCTCTGGGACACGGGCTGGCTACACCTTC	CASSSSGTRAGYTF
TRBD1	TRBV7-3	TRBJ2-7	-	TGTGCCAGCAGCTTAACGCAGGGGGCTGGAGAGCAGTACTTC	CASSLTQGAGEQYF
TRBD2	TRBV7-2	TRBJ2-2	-	TGTGCCAGCAGCCTCGGACTAGCGGGGACCGGGGAGCTGTTTTTT	CASSLGLAGTGELFF
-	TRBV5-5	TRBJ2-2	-	TGTGCCAGCAGCTGGGACTTTCACACCGGGGAGCTGTTTTTT	CASSWDFHTGELFF
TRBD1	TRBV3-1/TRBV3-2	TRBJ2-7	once	TGTGCCAGCAGCCTGGGACAGGGAGATCGCGAGCAGTACTTC	CASSLGQGDREQYF
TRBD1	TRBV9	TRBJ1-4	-	TGTGCCAGCAGCCTGGACAGGGGGAATGAAAAACTGTTTTTT	CASSLDRGNEKLFF
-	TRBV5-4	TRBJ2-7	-	TGTGCCAGCAGCTCCAAGACAGGCTACGAGCAGTACTTC	CASSSKTGYEQYF
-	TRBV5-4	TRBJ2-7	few	TGTGCCAGCAGACCCGGGTGGGCTAGCGACTACGAGCAGTACTTC	CASRPGWASDYEQYF
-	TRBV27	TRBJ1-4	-	TGTGCCAGCAGTCCACTCCCGGCGGGGGAAAAACTGTTTTTT	CASSPLPAGEKLFF
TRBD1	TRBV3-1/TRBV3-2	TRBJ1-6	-	TGTGCCAGCAGCCCTACCGCCCGGACAGGGGGCAATTCACCCCTCCACTTT	CASSPTARTGGNSPLHF
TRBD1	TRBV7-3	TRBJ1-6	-	TGTGCCAGCAGCTCAACAGGGGGCGGGTCACCCCTCCACTTT	CASSSTGGGSPLHF